The 29 T cell receptor beta chains reported below all come from one sample, sequenced in a study of OX40 agonist ivuxolimab in advanced cancers. Profiling relied on immunoSEQ multiplex PCR, and the TCRdb table lists in-frame clones only, not all of them. This table has some 14,000 clones, about 90% appearing once. Here the sequenced sample was CD4+ or CD8+ T cells sorted from blood, taken in a trial of the OX40 agonist ivuxolimab. Receptors originate from an adult with an advanced solid tumor such as melanoma, head and neck, liver or kidney cancer.

This sequence joins TRBV19 and TRBJ2-3, with D uncertain. Germline V gene lookup returns CDR1 LNHDA and CDR2 SQIVND (reference sequence). V lost 10 bases and J 0 bases, leaving 11 bases between the germline ends. CDR3 length: 13 residues. CDR3 coding DNA: TGTGCCACCGCCACAGTTAGCACAGATACGCAGTATTTT. As protein: CATATVSTDTQYF.

This sequence joins TRBV4-3 and TRBJ2-3; 9 nucleotides align to TRBD1. This CDR3 is 17 amino acids long. J gave up 0 bases and V 4 bases, and 8 bases lay outside the gene matches. Germline values: CDR1 LGHNA, CDR2 YSLEER. CDR3 nucleotide sequence: TGCGCCAGCAGCCCCTCACAGGGGGCCCCTAGCACAGATACGCAGTATTTT. It codes for CASSPSQGAPSTDTQYF.

This clone was recorded a few times. The J gene is TRBJ1-6, the V gene TRBV9; D ambiguous. The V gene's germline CDR1 is SGDLS and CDR2 YYNGEE. The CDR3 extends over 15 amino acids. Trimming pared 0 bases from V and 7 bases from J, leaving 11 bases between. The CDR3 spells CASSVGSGSNSPLHF. The CDR3 bases are TGTGCCAGCAGCGTAGGGTCCGGGAGCAATTCACCCCTCCACTTT. The full variable domain, completed using reference TRBV9 and TRBJ1-6, is DSGVTQTPKHLITATGQRVTLRCSPRSGDLSVYWYQQSLDQGLQFLIQYYNGEERAKGNILERFSAQQFPDLHSELNLSSLELGDSALYFCASSVGSGSNSPLHFGNGTRLTVT.

This clone was detected once. V gene TRBV2 combines with J gene TRBJ1-2; a possible D gene is TRBD1 (6 bases). CDR1 and CDR2 (germline): SNHLY, FYNNEI. The germline V and J ends were trimmed by 7 bases and 2 bases, with 14 bases remaining between them. There are 14 residues in the CDR3. CDR3 in amino acids: CASNSGGPNYGYTF. For the CDR3, the DNA is TGTGCCAGCAACTCGGGGGGGCCGAACTATGGCTACACCTTC.

J is TRBJ1-5 and V is TRBV27; possibly TRBD1 for D (6 bases). The CDR3 is 15 amino acids. In germline, CDR1 is MNHEY, CDR2 SMNVEV (reference sequence). V was shortened by 6 bases and J by 5 bases, with 17 bases between the two germline ends. CDR3 in amino acids: CASRATGYRDQPQHF. CDR3 coding DNA: TGTGCCAGCAGGGCAACAGGGTATCGGGATCAGCCCCAGCATTTT.

The chain couples TRBV10-3 to TRBJ1-4, with TRBD1 as a possible D gene (6 bases). Germline V gene sequence: CDR1 ENHRY, CDR2 SYGVKD. This CDR3 contains 15 residues. V lost 2 bases and J 4 bases, leaving 11 bases between the germline ends. DNA of the CDR3: TGTGCCATCAGTGAGACCGGACAGTTTAATGAAAAACTGTTTTTT. Protein sequence: CAISETGQFNEKLFF.

The genes are TRBV27 and TRBJ2-4, with 10 bases fitting TRBD2. The junction had 5 bases not matched to a gene; V was cut back by 5 bases and J by 1 base. The CDR3 sequence is 16 residues long. Per germline, CDR1 MNHEY and CDR2 SMNVEV (reference sequence). The CDR3 spells CASSPYSGRAKNIQYF. CDR3 DNA: TGTGCCAGCAGTCCATATAGCGGGAGGGCCAAAAACATTCAGTACTTC.

The rearrangement joins TRBV28 to TRBJ1-2, with TRBD1 identical over 7 bases. Trimming removed 6 bases from V and 7 bases from J; junction bases left unmatched: 5. The CDR3 contains 12 residues. Germline CDR1 is MDHEN and CDR2 is SYDVKM. CDR3 sequence reads: CASRETGSGYTF. The DNA of the CDR3 is TGTGCCAGCAGAGAGACAGGGAGTGGCTACACCTTC.

The chain is built from TRBV2 and TRBJ2-1; D gene ambiguous. V shed 8 bases and J shed 7 bases, with 9 bases lying between them. This CDR3 spans 11 amino acids. Looked up from germline, CDR1 is SNHLY and CDR2 is FYNNEI. Here the CDR3 reads CASRLLNEQFF. For the CDR3, the DNA is TGTGCCAGCCGTCTATTAAATGAGCAGTTCTTC.

CDR3 DNA: TGTGCCAGTAGTATGGGAAGCGGGAGGGACTACAATGAGCAGTTCTTC. Translated, it gives CASSMGSGRDYNEQFF. This chain uses TRBV19 with TRBJ2-1; 10 bases fit TRBD2. V shed 3 bases, J shed 3 bases, and the junction held 5 bases outside the gene matches. CDR1 is LNHDA and CDR2 is SQIVND in the germline V gene (reference sequence). This CDR3 comprises 16 residues.

The gene calls are TRBV30 and TRBJ2-7, with TRBD1 identical over 7 bases. The CDR3 is 12 residues long. Unmatched junction bases numbered 4, after V lost 5 bases and J lost 3 bases. The germline V gene encodes CDR1 GTSNPN and CDR2 SVGIG (reference sequence). DNA for the CDR3: TGTGCCTGGGGACAGGTAGACTACGAGCAGTACTTC. Translation: CAWGQVDYEQYF.

The genes are TRBV5-1 and TRBJ1-4; D might be TRBD1 (6 bases). CDR3 length equals 15 residues. V lost 4 bases to trimming and J lost 7 bases, with 17 bases between them. The germline gives CDR1 SGHRS, CDR2 YFSETQ. The CDR3 nucleotides read TGCGCCAGCAGCCCCGGACAGCAAACTTTTGAAAAACTGTTTTTT. Its protein is CASSPGQQTFEKLFF.

The rearrangement uses TRBV7-8 and TRBJ2-3; D unclear. V lost 5 bases, J lost 4 bases, and 16 bases lay in between. Germline V gene lookup returns CDR1 SGHVS and CDR2 FQNEAQ. The CDR3 has 15 residues. DNA of the CDR3: TGTGCCAGCAGCCTTTACCCGAGGCGCGCAGATACGCAGTATTTT. It translates to CASSLYPRRADTQYF.

The chain couples TRBV4-2 to TRBJ2-2; D is perhaps TRBD2 (6 bases). The CDR3 sequence is 12 residues long. Germline V lookup: CDR1 LGHNA, CDR2 YNFKEQ. V was pared by 8 bases and J by 5 bases, with 9 bases between. The CDR3 DNA reads TGTGCCAGCCAAAGCGGGACCGGGGAGCTGTTTTTT. It specifies CASQSGTGELFF.

The chain combines TRBV7-9 with TRBJ2-7, with 9 bases fitting TRBD2. Trimming removed 2 bases from V and 3 bases from J; junction bases left unmatched: 2. Germline V CDR1 and CDR2: SEHNR, FQNEAQ (reference sequence). The CDR3 is made up of 14 amino acids. The CDR3 reads CASSLLREGYEQYF. CDR3 nucleotides: TGTGCCAGCAGCTTACTGCGGGAGGGCTACGAGCAGTACTTC.

V gene TRBV6-4 combines with J gene TRBJ2-3; the D call may be TRBD1 or TRBD2 (5 bases each). The CDR3 is 14 residues long. Trimming removed 6 bases at V and 2 bases at J, with 12 bases between. Germline V lookup: CDR1 MRHNA, CDR2 SNTAGT. The CDR3 bases are TGTGCCAGCAGGCAGGGAGAGGACACAGATACGCAGTATTTT. Translated: CASRQGEDTDTQYF.

The chain links TRBV6-5 to TRBJ2-1, with D uncertain. In germline, CDR1 is MNHEY, CDR2 SVGAGI. The CDR3 contains 13 residues. Trimming removed 0 bases from V and 4 bases from J, with 4 bases in between. The DNA for the CDR3 is TGTGCCAGCAGTTACTCTCAGTACAATGAGCAGTTCTTC. Translated, it gives CASSYSQYNEQFF.

The chain employs TRBV19 and TRBJ2-7; tentatively, D is TRBD1 (5 bases). With 3 bases removed from V and 2 bases from J, the gap between germline ends came to 11 bases. This CDR3 has 14 amino acids. The germline gives CDR1 LNHDA, CDR2 SQIVND (reference sequence). The CDR3 reads CASSIYWGAYEQYF. The CDR3 DNA follows: TGTGCCAGTAGTATTTATTGGGGCGCCTACGAGCAGTACTTC. The variable domain in full, completed from reference TRBV19 and TRBJ2-7, reads DGGITQSPKYLFRKEGQNVTLSCEQNLNHDAMYWYRQDPGQGLRLIYYSQIVNDFQKGDIAEGYSVSREKKESFPLTVTSAQKNPTAFYLCASSIYWGAYEQYFGPGTRLTVT.

J is TRBJ1-2 and V is TRBV21-1. TRBV21-1 is labeled a pseudogene. This CDR3 has 18 amino acids. The CDR3 sequence is CASSKFCVGTPPNYGYTF. In DNA form, the CDR3 reads TGTGCCAGCAGCAAATTTTGTGTAGGGACGCCACCGAACTATGGCTACACCTTC.

The CDR3 protein is CASMDRGGYTF. The CDR3 coding sequence is TGTGCCAGCATGGACAGGGGCGGCTACACCTTC. The rearrangement uses TRBV2 and TRBJ1-2, with 9 bases identical to TRBD1. CDR3 length: 11 residues. Germline lookup yields CDR1 SNHLY and CDR2 FYNNEI. The V and J ends lost 7 bases and 8 bases, in that order; junction bases with no gene match: 2.

The J gene is TRBJ2-6, the V gene TRBV6-5; no firm D call. Per germline, CDR1 MNHEY and CDR2 SVGAGI. Trimming took 2 bases from V and 0 from J, leaving 5 bases between them. The CDR3 runs 15 residues. The CDR3 protein is CASSYGVSGANVLTF. The DNA for the CDR3 is TGTGCCAGCAGTTACGGAGTCTCTGGGGCCAACGTCCTGACTTTC.

The genes are TRBV27 and TRBJ1-3, with D possibly TRBD1 on 5 matching bases. From germline, CDR1 is MNHEY and CDR2 SMNVEV (reference sequence). Trimming removed 2 bases from V and 0 bases from J, with 11 bases in between. This CDR3 spans 16 amino acids. Here the CDR3 reads CASSLRDWSSGNTIYF. CDR3 nucleotides: TGTGCCAGCAGTTTACGGGACTGGAGCTCTGGAAACACCATATATTTT.

The V call is TRBV2, the J call TRBJ2-5, with D unresolved. The CDR3 runs to 15 residues. V gave up 2 bases and J gave up 0 bases, with 10 bases separating them. From germline, CDR1 is SNHLY and CDR2 FYNNEI. CDR3 region: CASSELVEYQETQYF. The CDR3 bases are TGTGCCAGCAGTGAATTGGTGGAATACCAAGAGACCCAGTACTTC.

V usage is TRBV29-1 and J usage is TRBJ2-7; 7 nucleotides line up with TRBD1. CDR1 SQVTM and CDR2 ANQGSEA come from the germline V gene. With V trimmed by 3 bases and J by 5 bases, 4 bases remained unmatched. The CDR3 totals 12 residues. In DNA form, the CDR3 reads TGCAGCGTTGAGGGACAGAGACACGAGCAGTACTTC. As protein: CSVEGQRHEQYF.

The sample holds one count of this clone. The V and J genes are TRBV2 and TRBJ1-1; tentative D call: TRBD1 (6 bases). The CDR3 sequence is 15 residues long. Germline values: CDR1 SNHLY, CDR2 FYNNEI. Trimming took off 6 bases at V and 4 bases at J, with 18 bases between the two ends. The CDR3 coding sequence is TGTGCCAGCAGACGCAGTACAGGGCTCGGCACTGAAGCTTTCTTT. Translating gives CASRRSTGLGTEAFF.

This clone was observed at least ten times. The chain recombines TRBV11-3 with TRBJ2-3; TRBD2 aligns across 10 bases. Germline lookup yields CDR1 SGHNT and CDR2 YENEEA. The CDR3 has 15 amino acids. Germline trimming cut 5 bases from V and 3 bases from J; bases unmatched to any gene: 5. CDR3: CASSPDSGGTDTQYF. DNA of the CDR3: TGTGCCAGCAGCCCTGATAGCGGGGGGACAGATACGCAGTATTTT.

The chain links TRBV27 to TRBJ2-7, with 9 positions matching TRBD1. The CDR3 length is 16 residues. With 5 bases clipped from V and 5 bases from J, the junction kept 13 bases outside the gene matches. Germline assignment: CDR1 MNHEY and CDR2 SMNVEV (reference sequence). The CDR3 DNA reads TGTGCCAGCAGTCGGTATCCTGGACAGGGGTTCCACGAGCAGTACTTC. Residues: CASSRYPGQGFHEQYF.

The V gene is TRBV9, the J gene TRBJ2-2; TRBD2 agrees at 11 bases. J lost 0 bases, V lost 6 bases, and 4 bases had no gene match. Germline V gives CDR1 SGDLS, CDR2 YYNGEE. The CDR3 is 16 amino acids. This CDR3 reads CASKGLADSNTGELFF. CDR3 sequence (DNA): TGTGCCAGCAAGGGACTAGCGGATTCGAACACCGGGGAGCTGTTTTTT.

The DNA of the CDR3 is TGCGCCAGCAGCTTGAGGGCGGGAGGGACCTACGAGCAGTACTTC. Residues: CASSLRAGGTYEQYF. This chain links TRBV5-1 with TRBJ2-7; 9 positions match TRBD2. The germline gives CDR1 SGHRS, CDR2 YFSETQ. The CDR3 consists of 15 residues. V lost 1 base to trimming and J lost 2 bases; unmatched junction nucleotides: 4.